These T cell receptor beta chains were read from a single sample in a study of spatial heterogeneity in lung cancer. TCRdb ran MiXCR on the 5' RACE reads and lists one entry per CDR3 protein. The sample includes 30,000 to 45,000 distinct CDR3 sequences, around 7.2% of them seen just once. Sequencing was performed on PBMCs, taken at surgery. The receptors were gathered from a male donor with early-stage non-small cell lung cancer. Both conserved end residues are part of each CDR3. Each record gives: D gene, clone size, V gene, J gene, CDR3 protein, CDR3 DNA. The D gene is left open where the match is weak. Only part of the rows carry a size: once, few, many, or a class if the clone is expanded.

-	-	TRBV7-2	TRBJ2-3	CASSSPLKDTQYF	TGTGCCAGCAGCTCCCCCCTTAAGGATACGCAGTATTTT
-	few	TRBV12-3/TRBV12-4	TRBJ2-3	CASSFTGPRDTQYF	TGTGCCAGCAGTTTCACGGGACCAAGGGATACGCAGTATTTT
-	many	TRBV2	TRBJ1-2	CASSFSQSSNGYTF	TGTGCCAGCAGTTTCAGCCAATCTTCTAATGGCTACACCTTC
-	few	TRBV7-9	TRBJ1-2	CASSSIGGYYGYTF	TGTGCCAGCAGCTCGATAGGGGGTTACTATGGCTACACCTTC
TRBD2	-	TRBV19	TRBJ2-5	CASSIDLWTSGEQETQYF	TGTGCCAGTAGTATAGATCTATGGACTAGCGGAGAGCAAGAGACCCAGTACTTC
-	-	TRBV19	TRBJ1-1	CASSANRVGVAFF	TGTGCCAGTAGCGCAAACAGGGTCGGGGTAGCTTTCTTT
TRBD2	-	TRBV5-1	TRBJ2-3	CASKTSGDTDTQYF	TGCGCCAGCAAGACTAGCGGGGACACAGATACGCAGTATTTT
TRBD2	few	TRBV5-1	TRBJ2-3	CASSLAVAGGTTDTQYF	TGCGCCAGCAGCTTGGCGGTAGCGGGGGGCACCACAGATACGCAGTATTTT
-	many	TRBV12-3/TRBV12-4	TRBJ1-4	CASSLLSLDGGKLFF	TGTGCCAGCAGTTTATTATCACTCGATGGAGGAAAACTGTTTTTT
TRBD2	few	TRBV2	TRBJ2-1	CASRGAGGIYNEQFF	TGTGCCAGCAGGGGTGCCGGGGGGATCTACAATGAGCAGTTCTTC
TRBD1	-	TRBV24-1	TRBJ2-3	CATSRQGGDTQYF	TGTGCCACCAGCCGACAGGGGGGGGATACGCAGTATTTT
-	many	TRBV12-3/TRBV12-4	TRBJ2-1	CASSPRTTVEQFF	TGTGCCAGCAGTCCCCGGACGACGGTTGAGCAGTTCTTC
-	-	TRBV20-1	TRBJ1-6	CSARDPSEEGNSPLHF	TGCAGTGCTAGAGATCCTAGTGAGGAGGGCAATTCACCCCTCCACTTT
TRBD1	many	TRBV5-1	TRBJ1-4	CASSQRQGGEKLFF	TGCGCCAGCAGCCAACGACAGGGAGGGGAAAAACTGTTTTTT
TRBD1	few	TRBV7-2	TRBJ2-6	CASSLGTGAFGANVLTF	TGTGCCAGCAGCTTAGGGACAGGGGCTTTTGGGGCCAACGTCCTGACTTTC
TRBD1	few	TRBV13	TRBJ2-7	CASSSQGGVGQYF	TGTGCCAGCAGCTCCCAAGGGGGCGTGGGGCAGTACTTC
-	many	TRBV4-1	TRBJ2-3	CASSQAPFGTDTQYF	TGCGCCAGCAGCCAAGCCCCTTTTGGCACAGATACGCAGTATTTT
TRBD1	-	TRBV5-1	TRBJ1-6	CASSKGAGNSPLHF	TGCGCCAGCAGCAAGGGGGCCGGTAATTCACCCCTCCACTTT
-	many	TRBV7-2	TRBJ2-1	CASSTGVADPYNEQFF	TGTGCCAGCAGCACCGGGGTAGCGGACCCCTACAATGAGCAGTTCTTC
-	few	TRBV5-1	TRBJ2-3	CASSPNVGGGPGTDTQYF	TGCGCCAGCAGCCCCAACGTTGGCGGGGGCCCCGGAACAGATACGCAGTATTTT
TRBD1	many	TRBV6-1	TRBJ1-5	CASSGPGGASQPQHF	TGTGCCAGCAGTGGGCCAGGGGGCGCGTCCCAGCCCCAGCATTTT
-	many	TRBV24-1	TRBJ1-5	CATSKGATSNQPQHF	TGTGCCACCAGTAAAGGGGCCACCTCCAATCAGCCCCAGCATTTT
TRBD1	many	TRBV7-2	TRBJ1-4	CASSATGGENEKLFF	TGTGCCAGCAGCGCCACAGGGGGCGAGAATGAAAAACTGTTTTTT
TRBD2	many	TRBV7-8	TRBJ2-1	CASSLVAGLYNEQFF	TGTGCCAGCAGCTTAGTAGCGGGGTTATACAATGAGCAGTTCTTC
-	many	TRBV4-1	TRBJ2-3	CASSQMFLMGGTQYF	TGCGCCAGCAGCCAAATGTTCTTAATGGGGGGTACGCAGTATTTT
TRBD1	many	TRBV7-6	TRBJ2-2	CASSLAGTGYTGELFF	TGTGCCAGCAGCTTAGCGGGGACAGGTTACACCGGGGAGCTGTTTTTT
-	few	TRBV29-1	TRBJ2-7	CSVEDLDGGPYEQYF	TGCAGCGTTGAAGATCTTGATGGGGGCCCCTACGAGCAGTACTTC
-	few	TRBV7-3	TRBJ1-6	CASSPDGVSPLHF	TGTGCCAGCAGCCCAGATGGGGTTTCACCCCTCCACTTT
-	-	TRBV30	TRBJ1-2	CAWRSQDYGYTF	TGTGCCTGGAGGTCACAGGACTATGGCTACACCTTC
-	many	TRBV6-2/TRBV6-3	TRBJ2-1	CASITPNQGNEQFF	TGTGCCAGCATTACCCCGAATCAGGGCAATGAGCAGTTCTTC
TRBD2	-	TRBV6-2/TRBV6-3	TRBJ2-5	CASSYVGGAGETQYF	TGTGCCAGCAGTTACGTCGGGGGGGCAGGAGAGACCCAGTACTTC
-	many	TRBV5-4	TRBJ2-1	CASSTELGPGSNEQFF	TGTGCCAGCAGCACGGAGCTAGGGCCCGGATCGAATGAGCAGTTCTTC
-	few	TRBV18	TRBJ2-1	CASSPTGASYNEQFF	TGTGCCAGCTCACCAACGGGAGCTTCCTACAATGAGCAGTTCTTC
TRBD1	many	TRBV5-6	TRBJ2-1	CASSFDRVRQFF	TGTGCCAGCAGCTTCGACAGGGTTCGGCAGTTCTTC
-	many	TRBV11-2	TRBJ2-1	CASSPVWTNEQFF	TGTGCCAGCAGCCCAGTCTGGACCAATGAGCAGTTCTTC
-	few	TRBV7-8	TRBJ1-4	CASSPNLWGTNEKLFF	TGTGCCAGCAGCCCGAACCTGTGGGGAACTAATGAAAAACTGTTTTTT